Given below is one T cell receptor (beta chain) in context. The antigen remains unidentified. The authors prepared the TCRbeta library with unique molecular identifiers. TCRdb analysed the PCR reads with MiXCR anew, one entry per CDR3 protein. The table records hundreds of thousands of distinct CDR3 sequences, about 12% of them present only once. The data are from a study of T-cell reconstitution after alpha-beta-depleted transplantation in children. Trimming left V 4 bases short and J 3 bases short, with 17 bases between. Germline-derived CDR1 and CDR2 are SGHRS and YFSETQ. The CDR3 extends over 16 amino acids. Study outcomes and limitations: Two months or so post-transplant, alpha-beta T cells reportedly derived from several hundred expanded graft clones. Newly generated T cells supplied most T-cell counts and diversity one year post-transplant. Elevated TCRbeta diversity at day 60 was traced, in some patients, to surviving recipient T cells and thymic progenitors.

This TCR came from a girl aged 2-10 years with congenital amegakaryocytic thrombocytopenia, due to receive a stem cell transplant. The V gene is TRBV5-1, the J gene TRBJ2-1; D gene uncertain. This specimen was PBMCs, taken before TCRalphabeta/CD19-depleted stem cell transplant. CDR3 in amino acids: CASSPVGSPGYNEQFF. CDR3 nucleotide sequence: TGCGCCAGCAGCCCCGTGGGGTCCCCCGGCTACAATGAGCAGTTCTTC. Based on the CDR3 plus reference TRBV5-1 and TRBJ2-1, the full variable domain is KAGVTQTPRYLIKTRGQQVTLSCSPISGHRSVSWYQQTPGQGLQFLFEYFSETQRNKGNFPGRFSGRQFSNSRSEMNVSTLELGDSALYLCASSPVGSPGYNEQFFGPGTRLTVL.